Below are 4 T cell receptor beta chains sequenced from a single sample in a study of T cells in Graves' hyperthyroidism and ophthalmopathy. TCR beta CDR3 regions were amplified from RNA. The TCR CDR3 was amplified in a first-round RT-PCR using the HTBI primer set. TCRdb re-derived calls from the multiplex PCR reads in MiXCR, one entry per CDR3 protein. The data show around 570,000 distinct CDR3 sequences, with about 20% seen just once and about half held by the top ten. The sequenced sample was blood. Receptors originate from a man aged 40-50 years with Graves' ophthalmopathy.

J is TRBJ1-5 and V is TRBV6-1; 8 bases map to TRBD1. CDR3 length equals 18 residues. CDR1 and CDR2 (germline): MNHNS, SASEGT. V dropped 5 bases and J dropped 7; count of bases not matched to a gene: 19. CDR3 DNA sequence: TGTGCCAGCAGTAAATCTAACACCGGGACAGGAGGTGGGCAGCCCCAGCATTTT. It codes for CASSKSNTGTGGGQPQHF.

The gene calls are TRBV6-1 and TRBJ2-5; 7 bases map to TRBD1. The CDR3 runs to 14 residues. Trimming cost V 5 bases and J 4 bases; bases outside gene matches: 7. Germline values: CDR1 MNHNS, CDR2 SASEGT. The CDR3 DNA sequence: TGTGCCAGCAGTAAAGGGGGCCGCGGAGAGACCCAGTACTTC. Its translation: CASSKGGRGETQYF.

This clonotype was recorded a few times. This chain joins TRBV6-1 and TRBJ1-2; 10 bases fit TRBD1. The CDR3 loop spans 14 amino acids. Germline lookup yields CDR1 MNHNS and CDR2 SASEGT. The ends lost 7 bases at V and 3 bases at J; junction bases unmatched: 5. CDR3 sequence reads: CASTSGQGYYGYTF. The CDR3 DNA follows: TGTGCCAGCACTTCGGGACAGGGGTACTATGGCTACACCTTC.

A few counts support this clonotype. This sequence joins TRBV3-1 and TRBJ1-6; tentative D call: TRBD1 (5 bases). This CDR3 is built from 12 residues. In germline, CDR1 is LGHDT, CDR2 YNNKEL (reference sequence). The V end lost 4 bases, the J end lost 9 bases, and 7 bases lay between the germline ends. CDR3 nucleotides: TGTGCCAGCAGCCCAGGGATTTCACCCCTCCACTTT. The encoded protein is CASSPGISPLHF.